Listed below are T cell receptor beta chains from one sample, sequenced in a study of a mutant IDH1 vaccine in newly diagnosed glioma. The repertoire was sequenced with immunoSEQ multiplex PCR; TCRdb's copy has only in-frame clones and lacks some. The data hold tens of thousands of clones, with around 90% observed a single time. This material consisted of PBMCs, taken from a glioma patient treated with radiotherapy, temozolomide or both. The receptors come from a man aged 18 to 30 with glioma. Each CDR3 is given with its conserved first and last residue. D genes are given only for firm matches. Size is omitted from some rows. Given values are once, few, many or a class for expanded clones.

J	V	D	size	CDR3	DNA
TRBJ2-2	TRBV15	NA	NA	CATSRGKTLQAGELFF	TGTGCCACCAGCAGAGGAAAGACACTTCAGGCCGGGGAGCTGTTTTTT
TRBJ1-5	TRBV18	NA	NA	CASSLGPDNQPQHF	TGTGCCAGCTCACTGGGTCCTGACAATCAGCCCCAGCATTTT
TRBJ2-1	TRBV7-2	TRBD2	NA	CASSDPGLANEQFF	TGTGCCAGCAGCGATCCGGGACTAGCTAATGAGCAGTTCTTC
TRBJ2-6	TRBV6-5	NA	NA	CASSYRGSGANVLTF	TGTGCCAGCAGTTACCGGGGGTCTGGGGCCAACGTCCTGACTTTC
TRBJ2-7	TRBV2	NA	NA	CASSAALNYEQYF	TGTGCCAGCAGTGCGGCTTTAAACTACGAGCAGTACTTC
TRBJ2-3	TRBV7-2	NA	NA	CASSLEGRADTQYF	TGTGCCAGCAGCTTAGAGGGCCGGGCAGATACGCAGTATTTT
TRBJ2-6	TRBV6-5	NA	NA	CASRYMGANVLTF	TGTGCCAGCAGGTACATGGGGGCCAACGTCCTGACTTTC
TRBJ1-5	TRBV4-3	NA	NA	CASSQAFWQGYQPQHF	TGCGCCAGCAGCCAAGCATTCTGGCAGGGCTATCAGCCCCAGCATTTT
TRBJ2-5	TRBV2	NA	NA	CASQGHSDLETQYF	TGTGCCAGCCAGGGACATTCTGATCTGGAGACCCAGTACTTC
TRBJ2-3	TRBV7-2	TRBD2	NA	CASSRSGRAGTDTQYF	TGTGCCAGCAGCCGTAGCGGGAGGGCCGGGACAGATACGCAGTATTTT
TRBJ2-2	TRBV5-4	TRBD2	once	CASSLTSGNAGELFF	TGTGCCAGCAGCTTGACTAGCGGGAATGCCGGGGAGCTGTTTTTT
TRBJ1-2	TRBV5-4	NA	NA	CASSSPGGYGYTF	TGTGCCAGCAGCTCCCCCGGGGGCTATGGCTACACCTTC
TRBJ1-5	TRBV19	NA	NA	CASSPQVNQPQHF	TGTGCCAGTAGTCCACAGGTCAATCAGCCCCAGCATTTT
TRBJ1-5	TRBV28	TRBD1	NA	CASLGTGYQPQHF	TGTGCCAGCCTCGGGACAGGCTATCAGCCCCAGCATTTT
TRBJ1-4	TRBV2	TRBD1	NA	CASSEGRGRNEKLFF	TGTGCCAGCAGCGAAGGCAGGGGGCGTAATGAAAAACTGTTTTTT